These 13 T cell receptor beta chains were sequenced from one sample in a study of post-analysis software for immune sequencing data. Study-wide results and limits: Among roughly 5 TRBV segments more frequent in patients than controls were TRBV5-6, TRBV5-1 and TRBV20-1.

No antigen has been identified for these receptors. Unique molecular identifiers were present in the TCR beta cDNA libraries. MiXCR was run by TCRdb on the PCR reads, yielding one entry per CDR3 protein. The sample records around 200,000 distinct CDR3 sequences, over 25% being singletons. Sequenced material: blood. All receptors come from a girl younger than 18 with multiple sclerosis.

This clonotype has a count of ten or more. The rearrangement uses TRBV4-1 and TRBJ2-3; 8 nucleotides match TRBD2. The CDR3 contains 17 residues. V was clipped by 1 base and J by 6 bases; unmatched bases: 12. In germline, CDR1 is MGHRA, CDR2 YSYEKL. The CDR3: CASSQGRTGGPVDTQYF. The CDR3 DNA sequence: TGCGCCAGCAGCCAAGGTCGAACGGGAGGGCCTGTCGATACGCAGTATTTT.

In its sample, this clonotype was seen a few times. A much larger clone differs from this one at a single base, so this may be a read error. The chain carries TRBV24-1 and TRBJ2-7; the match to TRBD1 covers 8 bases. Germline V gives CDR1 KGHDR, CDR2 SFDVKD. V was pared by 3 bases and J by 7 bases, with 10 bases of the junction left unmatched. This CDR3 has 15 residues. CDR3 region: CATSDGTGRGNEQYF. The DNA for the CDR3 is TGTGCCACCAGTGATGGGACAGGTCGGGGTAATGAGCAGTACTTC.

This clonotype has only a few counts. The chain employs TRBV28 and TRBJ1-5; D gene ambiguous. Trimming cost V 2 bases and J 0 bases, with 11 bases left between them. The CDR3 runs 16 residues. Looked up from germline, CDR1 is MDHEN and CDR2 is SYDVKM. CDR3: CASSLAALSSNQPQHF. The CDR3 DNA reads as TGTGCCAGCAGTTTAGCGGCCTTGAGTAGCAATCAGCCCCAGCATTTT.

This chain connects TRBV11-2 to TRBJ1-1; no clear D gene. V was clipped by 0 bases and J by 0 bases, with 8 bases between them. Per the germline V gene, CDR1 is SGHAT and CDR2 is FQNNGV. The CDR3 covers 15 residues. The CDR3 here is CASSLDPLVNTEAFF. The CDR3 nucleotides read TGTGCCAGCAGCTTAGACCCCCTCGTGAACACTGAAGCTTTCTTT.

The chain uses TRBV4-1 and TRBJ1-2; a possible D gene is TRBD1 (5 bases). Trimming stripped 5 bases from V and 3 bases from J, with 19 bases between. The CDR3 length is 16 residues. CDR1 is MGHRA and CDR2 is YSYEKL in the germline V gene. In DNA form, the CDR3 reads TGCGCCAGCAGCACCCGATACAGGAAAGAGGACTATGGCTACACCTTC. Amino acids: CASSTRYRKEDYGYTF.

This clonotype showed up many times. CDR3 bases: TGCAGTGCCCCGGGACCCGCGAGGGAGACCCAGTACTTC. It codes for CSAPGPARETQYF. The V call is TRBV20-1, the J call TRBJ2-5; the D gene could be TRBD1 or TRBD2 (5 bases each). This CDR3 contains 13 residues. V lost 6 bases to trimming and J lost 5 bases, with 16 bases between them. The germline gives CDR1 DFQATT, CDR2 SNEGSKA (reference sequence).

Notes on this clonotype: This is likely a read error, given that the CDR3 carries no conserved phenylalanine or tryptophan at its end. The V and J genes are TRBV6-5 and TRBJ2-3; TRBD1 matches at 11 bases. The CDR3 loop spans 17 amino acids. After removal of 3 bases from V and 5 bases from J, the junction contained 10 bases not matched to a gene. Germline CDR1 MNHEY, CDR2 SVGAGI. The CDR3, as DNA: TGTGCCAGCAGTTATCCCAACCGGGACAGGGGGAGAGATACGCAGTATTAT. As protein: CASSYPNRDRGRDTQYY.

Many counts were recorded for this clonotype. The genes are TRBV3-1 and TRBJ2-7, with unresolved D. The CDR3 totals 14 residues. Germline CDR1 LGHDT, CDR2 YNNKEL (reference sequence). V lost 4 bases to trimming and J lost 0 bases, with 10 bases between them. The CDR3 is CASSRSTSSYEQYF. DNA for the CDR3: TGTGCCAGCAGCCGTTCGACCAGCTCCTACGAGCAGTACTTC.

The chain links TRBV29-1 to TRBJ2-2, with TRBD1 matching over 9 bases. The CDR3 loop spans 13 amino acids. J lost 7 bases, V lost 5 bases, and 5 bases had no gene match. Looked up from germline, CDR1 is SQVTM and CDR2 is ANQGSEA. CDR3 coding DNA: TGCAGCGTTCAACAGGGGGCTAGCGGGGAGCTGTTTTTT. This codes for CSVQQGASGELFF.

This clonotype has only one observation. CDR3 amino acids: CASSPRLAGGRGKNIQYF. The CDR3 DNA reads TGTGCCAGCTCACCCAGACTAGCGGGAGGTCGTGGCAAAAACATTCAGTACTTC. V and J are TRBV18 and TRBJ2-4, with 13 nucleotides matching TRBD2. This CDR3 has 18 amino acids. V was pared by 3 bases and J by 3 bases, with 8 bases of the junction left unmatched. Germline V CDR1 and CDR2: KGHSH, LQKENI.

The chain carries TRBV27 and TRBJ1-1; 7 bases fit TRBD1. Per the germline V gene, CDR1 is MNHEY and CDR2 is SMNVEV (reference sequence). The CDR3 runs 15 residues. V dropped 6 bases and J dropped 0; count of bases not matched to a gene: 7. CDR3 sequence reads: CASSYGTAMNTEAFF. The CDR3 region has the DNA TGTGCCAGCAGCTATGGGACAGCCATGAACACTGAAGCTTTCTTT.

This clonotype was counted between two and nine times. This may arise from a read error, as a much more abundant clone is one base away. The chain combines TRBV7-2 with TRBJ2-5, with 8 bases fitting TRBD1. The germline V gene encodes CDR1 SGHTA and CDR2 FQGNSA. V lost 4 bases, J lost 11 bases, and 9 bases stayed unmatched. The CDR3 runs 13 residues. The CDR3 coding sequence is TGTGCCAGCAGCTCAACTGGACAGGGCAAGCAGTACTTC. Its translation is CASSSTGQGKQYF.

This clonotype was seen ten or more times. The chain is built from TRBV7-2 and TRBJ2-3, with D perhaps matching TRBD2 (5 bases). Germline V gene data show CDR1 as SGHTA and CDR2 as FQGNSA. CDR3 size: 15 residues. With 2 bases removed from V and 3 bases from J, the gap between germline ends came to 12 bases. DNA for the CDR3: TGTGCCAGCAGCTTAAGTCCGCGGGCGACAGATACGCAGTATTTT. This codes for CASSLSPRATDTQYF.